The source of this TCR beta chain is a study of cytotoxic CD8 clonotypes in ibrutinib-treated CLL. The method was immunoSEQ multiplex PCR; TCRdb's version includes in-frame clones alone and lacks a portion of them. The data hold 150,000 to 200,000 clones, with about 72% observed a single time. Here the sequenced sample was PBMCs, taken after 24 months of ibrutinib treatment. This TCR was recovered from a human donor with chronic lymphocytic leukemia.

Here the CDR3 reads CAISESWSGSKWNEQFF. In DNA, the CDR3 is TGTGCCATCAGTGAGTCTTGGAGCGGGAGCAAATGGAATGAGCAGTTCTTC. The chain joins TRBV10-3 to TRBJ2-1; the match to TRBD2 covers 8 bases. After removal of 0 bases from V and 7 bases from J, the junction contained 11 bases not matched to a gene. Germline lookup yields CDR1 ENHRY and CDR2 SYGVKD. The CDR3 runs to 17 residues.